This TCR beta chain derives from a study of blood T cells in healthy people across ages. A second 7 to 11 cycle PCR used barcoded and J-beta primers. TCRdb re-derived calls from the 5' RACE reads in MiXCR, one entry per CDR3 protein. Here the sample spans 540,000 or so distinct CDR3 sequences, 25% to 30% being singletons. Specimen: blood. The receptor's source is a woman in her 70s in good health.

CDR3 protein: CSVGGPIQKMYNEQFF. The CDR3 coding sequence is TGCAGCGTTGGAGGACCTATACAGAAGATGTACAATGAGCAGTTCTTC. The chain combines TRBV29-1 with TRBJ2-5; no definite D call. The better agreement between TRBJ2-1 and the DNA end casts doubt on the J call. There are 16 residues in the CDR3. Germline lookup yields CDR1 SQVTM and CDR2 ANQGSEA.